This T cell receptor beta chain was profiled in a study of blood T cell repertoires in COVID-19. Clones were sequenced by immunoSEQ multiplex PCR, and TCRdb holds only the in-frame ones, with some missing. The repertoire consists of hundreds of thousands of clones, with around 89% occurring once and the leading ten covering 2.5% to 3%. The sequencing input was PBMCs or T cells enriched from blood (not recorded which). The clonotype originates from a woman between 45 and 65 years old who had recovered from COVID-19.

CDR3 nucleotide sequence: TGTGCCAGCAGCCCCCGGACAGGAGCAGAAGATACGCAGTATTTT. This sequence encodes CASSPRTGAEDTQYF. This chain joins TRBV9 and TRBJ2-3; TRBD1 agrees at 7 bases. Germline CDR1 is SGDLS and CDR2 is YYNGEE. Losses at the gene ends were 4 bases for V and 5 bases for J; bases not matched to a gene: 10. CDR3 length equals 15 residues. Full variable domain (remainder filled in from reference TRBV9 and TRBJ2-3): DSGVTQTPKHLITATGQRVTLRCSPRSGDLSVYWYQQSLDQGLQFLIQYYNGEERAKGNILERFSAQQFPDLHSELNLSSLELGDSALYFCASSPRTGAEDTQYFGPGTRLTVL.